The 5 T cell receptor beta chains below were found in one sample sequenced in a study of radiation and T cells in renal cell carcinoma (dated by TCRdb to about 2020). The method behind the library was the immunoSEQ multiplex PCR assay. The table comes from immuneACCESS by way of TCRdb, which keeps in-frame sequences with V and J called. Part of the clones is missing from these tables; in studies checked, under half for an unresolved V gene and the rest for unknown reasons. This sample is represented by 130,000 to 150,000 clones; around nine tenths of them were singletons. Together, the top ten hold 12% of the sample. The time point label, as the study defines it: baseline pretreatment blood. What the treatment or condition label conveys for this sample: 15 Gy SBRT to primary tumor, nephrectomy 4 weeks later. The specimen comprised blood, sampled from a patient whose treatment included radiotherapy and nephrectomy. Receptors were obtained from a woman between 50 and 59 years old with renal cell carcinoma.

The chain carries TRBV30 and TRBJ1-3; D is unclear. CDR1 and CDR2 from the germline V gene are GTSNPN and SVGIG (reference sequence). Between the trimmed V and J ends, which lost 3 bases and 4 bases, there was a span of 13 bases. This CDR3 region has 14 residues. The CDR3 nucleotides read TGTGCCTGGAGGTGGGGTCGGAAAGGAAACACCATATATTTT. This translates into CAWRWGRKGNTIYF.

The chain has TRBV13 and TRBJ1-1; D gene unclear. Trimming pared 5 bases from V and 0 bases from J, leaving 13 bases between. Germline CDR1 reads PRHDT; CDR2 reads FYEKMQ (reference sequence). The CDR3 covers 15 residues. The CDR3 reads CASSLTWGVNTEAFF. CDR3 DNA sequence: TGTGCCAGCAGCCTAACATGGGGAGTGAACACTGAAGCTTTCTTT.

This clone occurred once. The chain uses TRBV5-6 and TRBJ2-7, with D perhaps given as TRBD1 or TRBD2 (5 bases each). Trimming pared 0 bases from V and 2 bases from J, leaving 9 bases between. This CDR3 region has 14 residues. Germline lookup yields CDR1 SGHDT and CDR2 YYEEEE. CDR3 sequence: CASSLGGDPYEQYF. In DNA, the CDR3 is TGTGCCAGCAGCTTGGGAGGGGACCCCTACGAGCAGTACTTC.

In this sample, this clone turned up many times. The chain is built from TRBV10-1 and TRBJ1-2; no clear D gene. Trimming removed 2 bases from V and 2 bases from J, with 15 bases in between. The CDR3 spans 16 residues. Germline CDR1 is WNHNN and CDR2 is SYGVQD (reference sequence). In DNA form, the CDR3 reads TGCGCCAGCAGTGAGCAGTATCCTCCGGCCAACTATGGCTACACCTTC. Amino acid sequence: CASSEQYPPANYGYTF.

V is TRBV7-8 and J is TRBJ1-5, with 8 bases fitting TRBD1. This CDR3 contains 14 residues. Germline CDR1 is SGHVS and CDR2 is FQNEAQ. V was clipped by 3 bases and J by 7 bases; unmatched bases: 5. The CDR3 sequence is CASSLETGDQPQHF. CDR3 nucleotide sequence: TGTGCCAGCAGCTTGGAGACAGGGGACCAGCCCCAGCATTTT.